The subject of this entry is one T cell receptor (beta chain). Its antigen is unknown. The method was immunoSEQ multiplex PCR; TCRdb's version includes in-frame clones alone and lacks a portion of them. The data show tens of thousands of clones, around 98% seen once. This entry is derived from a study of siplizumab effects on memory and regulatory T cells. Germline V CDR1 and CDR2: SGHKS, YYEKEE (reference sequence). J gave up 5 bases and V 7 bases, and 12 bases lay outside the gene matches. This CDR3 spans 14 amino acids. Points from the study as a whole: The study did not confirm that proliferating Tregs from siplizumab cultures were suppressive. Naive T cells, seemingly more diverse than memory cells, seemed major alloresponse contributors. Fewer alloreactive sequences mapped to unstimulated CD4+ memory cells under siplizumab.

Using a few donor pairs, the authors sequenced unstimulated naive, memory, effector memory and TEMRA subsets. Sequenced: naive CD8+ T cells sorted from blood. This TCR derives from a human donor in good health. V usage is TRBV5-5 and J usage is TRBJ2-7; TRBD1 aligns across 7 bases. The CDR3 sequence: CASGLEGAENEQYF. The CDR3 coding sequence is TGTGCCAGCGGATTAGAGGGGGCTGAGAACGAGCAGTACTTC.